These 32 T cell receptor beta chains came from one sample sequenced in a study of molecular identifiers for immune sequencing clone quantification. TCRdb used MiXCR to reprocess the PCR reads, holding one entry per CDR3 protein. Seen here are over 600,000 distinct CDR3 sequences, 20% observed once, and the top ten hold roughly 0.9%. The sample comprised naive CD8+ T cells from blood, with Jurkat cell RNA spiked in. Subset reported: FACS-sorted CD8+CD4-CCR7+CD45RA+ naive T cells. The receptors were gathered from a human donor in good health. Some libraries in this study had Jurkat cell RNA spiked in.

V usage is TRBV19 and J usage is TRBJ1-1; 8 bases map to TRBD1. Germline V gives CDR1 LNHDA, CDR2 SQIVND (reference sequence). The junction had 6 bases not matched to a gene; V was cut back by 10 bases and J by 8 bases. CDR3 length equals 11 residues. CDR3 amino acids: CATQGGPEAFF. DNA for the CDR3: TGTGCCACACAGGGGGGCCCCGAAGCTTTCTTT.

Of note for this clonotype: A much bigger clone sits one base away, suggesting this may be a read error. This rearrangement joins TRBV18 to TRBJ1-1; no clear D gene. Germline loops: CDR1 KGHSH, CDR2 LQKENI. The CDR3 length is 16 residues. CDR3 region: CVSSPKTPWENTEAFF. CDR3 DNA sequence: TGTGTCAGCTCTCCCAAAACGCCTTGGGAGAACACTGAAGCTTTCTTT.

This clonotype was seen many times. CDR3 loop: CASSPPVTDTQYF. In DNA form, the CDR3 reads TGTGCCAGCTCACCACCGGTTACAGATACGCAGTATTTT. The gene calls are TRBV18 and TRBJ2-3; D gene unclear. The V end was cut by 0 bases, the J end by 3 bases, with 4 bases between. The germline V gene has CDR1 KGHSH and CDR2 LQKENI. This CDR3 contains 13 residues.

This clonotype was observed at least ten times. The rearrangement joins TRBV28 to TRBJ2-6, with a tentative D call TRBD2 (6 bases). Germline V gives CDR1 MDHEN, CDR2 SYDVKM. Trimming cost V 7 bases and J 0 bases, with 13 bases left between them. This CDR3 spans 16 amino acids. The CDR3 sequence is CASKPTGSSGANVLTF. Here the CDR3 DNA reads TGTGCCAGCAAACCTACCGGGAGCTCTGGGGCCAACGTCCTGACTTTC.

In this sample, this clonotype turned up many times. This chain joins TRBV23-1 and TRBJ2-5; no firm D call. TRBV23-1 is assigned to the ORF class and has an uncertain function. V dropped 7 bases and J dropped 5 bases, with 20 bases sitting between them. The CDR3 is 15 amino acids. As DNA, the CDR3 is TGCGCCAGCACCCCCCCGGACCCTAAAGCGGAGACCCAGTACTTC. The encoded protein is CASTPPDPKAETQYF.

The CDR3 region has the DNA TGCGCCAGCAGCCACCAACATGACATGAACACTGAAGCTTTCTTT. It translates to CASSHQHDMNTEAFF. This rearrangement joins TRBV4-1 to TRBJ1-1, with unresolved D. The germline V gene has CDR1 MGHRA and CDR2 YSYEKL. The CDR3 covers 15 residues. V lost 3 bases, J lost 0 bases, and 11 bases lay in between.

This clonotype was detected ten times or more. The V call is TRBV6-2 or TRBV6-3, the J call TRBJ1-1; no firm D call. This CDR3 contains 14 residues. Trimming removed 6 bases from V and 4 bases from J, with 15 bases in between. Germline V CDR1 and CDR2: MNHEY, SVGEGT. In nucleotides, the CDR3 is TGTGCCAGCAGCCAAGGGTCCCGGACCACTGAAGCTTTCTTT. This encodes CASSQGSRTTEAFF.

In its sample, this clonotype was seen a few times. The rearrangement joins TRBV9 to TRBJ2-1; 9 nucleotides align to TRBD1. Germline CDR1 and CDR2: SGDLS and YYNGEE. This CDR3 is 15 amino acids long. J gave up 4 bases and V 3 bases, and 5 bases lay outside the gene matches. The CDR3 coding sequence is TGTGCCAGCAGCGGCTGGACAGGGGAGTACAATGAGCAGTTCTTC. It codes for CASSGWTGEYNEQFF.

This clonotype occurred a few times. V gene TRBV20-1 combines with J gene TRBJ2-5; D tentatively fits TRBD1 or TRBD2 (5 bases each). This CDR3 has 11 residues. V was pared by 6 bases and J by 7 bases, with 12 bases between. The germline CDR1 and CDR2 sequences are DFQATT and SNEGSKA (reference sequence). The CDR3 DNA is TGCAGTGCGGCAGGGACGGGGACCCAGTACTTC. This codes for CSAAGTGTQYF.

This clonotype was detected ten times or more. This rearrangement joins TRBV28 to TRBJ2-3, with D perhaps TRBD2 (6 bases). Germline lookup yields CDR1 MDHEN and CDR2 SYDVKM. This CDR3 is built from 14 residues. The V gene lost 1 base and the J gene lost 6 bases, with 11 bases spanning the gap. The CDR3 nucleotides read TGTGCCAGCAGTTTATTTCGGGGGTTTGATACGCAGTATTTT. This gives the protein CASSLFRGFDTQYF.

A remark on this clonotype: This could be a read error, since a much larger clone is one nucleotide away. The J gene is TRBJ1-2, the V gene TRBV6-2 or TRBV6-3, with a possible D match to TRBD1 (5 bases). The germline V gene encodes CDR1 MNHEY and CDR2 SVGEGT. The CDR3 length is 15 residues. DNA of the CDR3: TGTGCCAGCACCTCACCAGGGACTTCTAACCATGGCTACACCTTC. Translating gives CASTSPGTSNHGYTF.

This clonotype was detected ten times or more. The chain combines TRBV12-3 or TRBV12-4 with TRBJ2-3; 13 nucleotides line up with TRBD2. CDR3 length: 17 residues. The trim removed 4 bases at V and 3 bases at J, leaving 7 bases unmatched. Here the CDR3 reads CASSSPRTSGGTDTQYF. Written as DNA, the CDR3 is TGTGCCAGCAGTTCGCCTAGGACTAGCGGGGGAACAGATACGCAGTATTTT.

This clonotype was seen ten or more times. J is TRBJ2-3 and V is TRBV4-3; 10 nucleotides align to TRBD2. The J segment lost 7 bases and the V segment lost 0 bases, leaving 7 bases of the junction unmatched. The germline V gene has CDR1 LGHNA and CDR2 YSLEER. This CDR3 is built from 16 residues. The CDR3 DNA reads TGCGCCAGCAGCCAAGAACTAGCGGGATTGTTGAATACGCAGTATTTT. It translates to CASSQELAGLLNTQYF.

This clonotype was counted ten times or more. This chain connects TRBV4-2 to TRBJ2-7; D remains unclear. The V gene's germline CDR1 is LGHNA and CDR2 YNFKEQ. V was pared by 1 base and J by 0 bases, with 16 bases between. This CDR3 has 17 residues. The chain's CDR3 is CASSQGPPAVSSYEQYF. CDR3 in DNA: TGTGCCAGCAGCCAAGGACCCCCCGCGGTTAGCTCCTACGAGCAGTACTTC.

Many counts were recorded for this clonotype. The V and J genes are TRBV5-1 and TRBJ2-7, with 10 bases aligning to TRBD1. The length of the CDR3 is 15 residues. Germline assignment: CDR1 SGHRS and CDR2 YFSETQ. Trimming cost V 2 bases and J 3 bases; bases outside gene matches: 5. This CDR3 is CASSFNDRGLYEQYF. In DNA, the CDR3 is TGCGCCAGCAGCTTCAACGACAGGGGGCTCTACGAGCAGTACTTC.

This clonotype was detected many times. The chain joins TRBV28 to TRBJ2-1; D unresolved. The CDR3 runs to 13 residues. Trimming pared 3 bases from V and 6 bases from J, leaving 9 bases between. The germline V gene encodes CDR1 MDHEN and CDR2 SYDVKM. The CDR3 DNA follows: TGTGCCAGCAGTTTGGTTGTCGCCAATGAGCAGTTCTTC. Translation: CASSLVVANEQFF.

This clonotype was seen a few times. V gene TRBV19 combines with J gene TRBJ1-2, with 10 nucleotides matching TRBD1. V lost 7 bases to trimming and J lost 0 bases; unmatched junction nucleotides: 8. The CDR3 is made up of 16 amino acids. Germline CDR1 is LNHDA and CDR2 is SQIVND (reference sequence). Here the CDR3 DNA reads TGTGCCAGTACTCGGACAGGGGGACAAGCTAACTATGGCTACACCTTC. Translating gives CASTRTGGQANYGYTF.

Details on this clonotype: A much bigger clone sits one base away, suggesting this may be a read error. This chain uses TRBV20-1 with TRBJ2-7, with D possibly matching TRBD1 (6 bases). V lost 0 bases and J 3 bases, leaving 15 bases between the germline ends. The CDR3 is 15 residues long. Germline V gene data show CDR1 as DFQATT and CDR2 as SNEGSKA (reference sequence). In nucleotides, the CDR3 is TGCAGTGCTAGAGACCCCTACAGGGTGCTCTACGAGCAGTACTTC. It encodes CSARDPYRVLYEQYF.

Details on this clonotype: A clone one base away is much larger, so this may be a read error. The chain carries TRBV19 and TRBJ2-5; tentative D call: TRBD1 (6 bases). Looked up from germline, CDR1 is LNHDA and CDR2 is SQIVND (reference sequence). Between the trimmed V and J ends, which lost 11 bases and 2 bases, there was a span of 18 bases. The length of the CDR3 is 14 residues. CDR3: CAHSDQGYQETQYF. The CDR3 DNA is TGTGCCCATAGCGACCAGGGGTATCAAGAGACCCAGTACTTC.

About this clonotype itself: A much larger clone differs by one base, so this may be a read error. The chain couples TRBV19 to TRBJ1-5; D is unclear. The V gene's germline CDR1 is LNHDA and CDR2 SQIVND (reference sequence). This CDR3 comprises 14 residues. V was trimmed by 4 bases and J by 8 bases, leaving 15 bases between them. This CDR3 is CASSTSAGVEPQHF. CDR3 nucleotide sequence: TGTGCCAGTAGTACCTCGGCAGGAGTTGAGCCCCAGCATTTT.

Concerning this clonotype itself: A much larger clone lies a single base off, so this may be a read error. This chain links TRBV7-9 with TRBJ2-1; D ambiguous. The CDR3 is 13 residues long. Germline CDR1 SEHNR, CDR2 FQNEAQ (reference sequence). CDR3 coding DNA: TGTGCCAGCAGCCCCCAAGCCCGCGATGAGCAGTCCTTC. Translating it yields CASSPQARDEQSF. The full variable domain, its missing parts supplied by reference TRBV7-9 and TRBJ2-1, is DTGVSQNPRHKITKRGQNVTFRCDPISEHNRLYWYRQTLGQGPEFLTYFQNEAQLEKSRLLSDRFSAERPKGSFSTLEIQRTEQGDSAMYLCASSPQARDEQSFGPGTRLTVL.

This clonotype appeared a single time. As DNA, the CDR3 is TGTGCCAGCGGTCCCCACAGGGGGGGAAGCTACGAGCAGTACTTC. This encodes CASGPHRGGSYEQYF. The rearrangement uses TRBV28 and TRBJ2-7, with a weak D call TRBD1 (8 bases). Germline V gene lookup returns CDR1 MDHEN and CDR2 SYDVKM. Trimming shortened V by 8 bases and J by 3 bases, and 20 bases separated the two germline ends. The CDR3 runs 15 residues.

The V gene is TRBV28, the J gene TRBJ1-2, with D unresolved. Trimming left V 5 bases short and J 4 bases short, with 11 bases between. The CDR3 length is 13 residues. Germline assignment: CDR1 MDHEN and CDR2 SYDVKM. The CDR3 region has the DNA TGTGCCAGCAGTGGTAGGTTAAGCTATGGCTACACCTTC. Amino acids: CASSGRLSYGYTF.

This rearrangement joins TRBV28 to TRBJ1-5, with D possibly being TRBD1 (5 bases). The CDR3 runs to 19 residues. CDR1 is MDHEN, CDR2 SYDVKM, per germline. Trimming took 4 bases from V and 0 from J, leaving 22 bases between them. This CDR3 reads CASSWQGLGWEYSNQPQHF. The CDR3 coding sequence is TGTGCCAGCAGTTGGCAGGGTTTAGGATGGGAATATAGCAATCAGCCCCAGCATTTT.

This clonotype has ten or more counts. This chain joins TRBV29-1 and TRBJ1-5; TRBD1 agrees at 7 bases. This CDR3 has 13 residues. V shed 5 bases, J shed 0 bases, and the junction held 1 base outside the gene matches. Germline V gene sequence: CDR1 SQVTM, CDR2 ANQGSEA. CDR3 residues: CSVQGDSNQPQHF. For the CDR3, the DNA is TGCAGCGTTCAGGGGGATAGCAATCAGCCCCAGCATTTT.

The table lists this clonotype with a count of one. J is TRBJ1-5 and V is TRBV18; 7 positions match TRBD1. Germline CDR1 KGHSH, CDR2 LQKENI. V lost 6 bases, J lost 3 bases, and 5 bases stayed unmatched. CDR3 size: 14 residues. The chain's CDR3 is CASSPTGFNQPQHF. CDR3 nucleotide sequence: TGTGCCAGCTCGCCGACAGGGTTCAATCAGCCCCAGCATTTT.

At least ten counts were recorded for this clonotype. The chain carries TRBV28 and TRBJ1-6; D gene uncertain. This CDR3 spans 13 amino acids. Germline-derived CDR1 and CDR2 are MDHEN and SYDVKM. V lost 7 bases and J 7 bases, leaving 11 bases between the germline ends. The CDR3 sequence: CASNFAENSPLHF. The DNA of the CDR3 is TGTGCCAGCAATTTCGCGGAAAATTCACCCCTCCACTTT.

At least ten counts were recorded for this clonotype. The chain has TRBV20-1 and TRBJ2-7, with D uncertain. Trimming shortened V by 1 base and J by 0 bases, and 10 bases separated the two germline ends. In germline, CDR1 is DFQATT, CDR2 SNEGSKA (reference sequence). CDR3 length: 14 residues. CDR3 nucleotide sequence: TGCAGTGCTAGAGGGATTGACCACTCCTACGAGCAGTACTTC. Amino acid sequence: CSARGIDHSYEQYF.

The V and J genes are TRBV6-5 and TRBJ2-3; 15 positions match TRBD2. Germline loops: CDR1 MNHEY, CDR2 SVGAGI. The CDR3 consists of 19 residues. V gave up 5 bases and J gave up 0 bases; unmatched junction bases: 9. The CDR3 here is CASSQSGLAGGTSTDTQYF. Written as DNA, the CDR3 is TGTGCCAGCAGTCAGTCCGGACTAGCGGGGGGGACTAGCACAGATACGCAGTATTTT.

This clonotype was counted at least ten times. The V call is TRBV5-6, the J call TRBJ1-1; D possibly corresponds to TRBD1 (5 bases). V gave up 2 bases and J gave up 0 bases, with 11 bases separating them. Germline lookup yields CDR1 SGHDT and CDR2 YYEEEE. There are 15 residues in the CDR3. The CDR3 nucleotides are TGTGCCAGCAGCTTAGGTCAGGGATTGAACACTGAAGCTTTCTTT. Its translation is CASSLGQGLNTEAFF.

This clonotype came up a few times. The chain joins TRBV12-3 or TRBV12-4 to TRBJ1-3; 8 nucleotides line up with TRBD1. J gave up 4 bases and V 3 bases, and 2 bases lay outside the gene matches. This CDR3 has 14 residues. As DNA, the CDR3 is TGTGCCAGCAGTTTCGGACAGGGAGGAAACACCATATATTTT. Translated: CASSFGQGGNTIYF.

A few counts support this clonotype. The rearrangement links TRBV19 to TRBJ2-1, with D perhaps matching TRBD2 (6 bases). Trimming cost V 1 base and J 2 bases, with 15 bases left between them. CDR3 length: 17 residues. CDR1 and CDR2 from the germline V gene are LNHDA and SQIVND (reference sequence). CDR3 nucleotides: TGTGCCAGTAGTATAGCTTTCCTTGCGGGAACCTACAATGAGCAGTTCTTC. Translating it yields CASSIAFLAGTYNEQFF.